These T cell receptor beta chains were read from a single sample in a study of memory CD4+ T cells and cytomegalovirus serostatus. Data came from immunoSEQ multiplex PCR; TCRdb stores just in-frame clones and leaves some out. The sample lists tens of thousands of clones; 60% to 75% were seen once. Sequenced: memory CD4+ T cells from blood. All receptors derive from an adult in good health and CMV-seropositive. Both conserved end residues are part of each CDR3. A D gene is named only where the DNA matches it firmly. Clone sizes are given selectively: once, few, many, or a class where the clone is expanded.

TGTGCCAGCAGGGATCCCGGGGGACGGCGGAACACTGAAGCTTTCTTT CASRDPGGRRNTEAFF . . TRBJ1-1 TRBV6-6
TGTGCCTGGAGGCCTCAGGCGAATCAGCCCCAGCATTTT CAWRPQANQPQHF . . TRBJ1-5 TRBV30
TGTGCCAGTAGTTCGGGACAGATTAATGAAAAACTGTTTTTT CASSSGQINEKLFF TRBD1 . TRBJ1-4 TRBV19
TGTGCCAGCAGCTTTCAGGGCGGAGAAGCTTTCTTT CASSFQGGEAFF . . TRBJ1-1 TRBV11-3
TGTGCCAGCAGCGACGGACGATCCTCCTATGGCTACACCTTC CASSDGRSSYGYTF . . TRBJ1-2 TRBV9
TGTGCCAGCAGCTTAGCCAGGGTTGAAGCTTTCTTT CASSLARVEAFF . once TRBJ1-1 TRBV7-2
TGTGCCAGCAGTTTAGTTGGGGCGAGGACTGAAGCTTTCTTT CASSLVGARTEAFF . . TRBJ1-1 TRBV28
TGTGCCAGCTCACTACTGAGAGGTCCCGATCAGCCCCAGCATTTT CASSLLRGPDQPQHF . . TRBJ1-5 TRBV18
TGCAGCGCTAGCAAACAGACTGGTAACACCGGGGAGCTGTTTTTT CSASKQTGNTGELFF . few TRBJ2-2 TRBV29-1
TGTGCCAGCAGTTGGGGGCGGGTGAACAATGAGCAGTTCTTC CASSWGRVNNEQFF . . TRBJ2-1 TRBV28
TGTGCCAGTAGGGGACTAGCGGGAGGTGGAAGGGGCAATGAGCAGTTCTTC CASRGLAGGGRGNEQFF TRBD2 . TRBJ2-1 TRBV19
TGTGCCAGTAGGAAGAAAGGGACAGGGAATCAGCCCCAGCATTTT CASRKKGTGNQPQHF TRBD1 few TRBJ1-5 TRBV6-5
TGTGCCAGCAGTTTCAGGGCGGGGGCCAACGTCCTGACTTTC CASSFRAGANVLTF . . TRBJ2-6 TRBV27
TGTGCCAGCAGCTTAACGGTGGGTCAGGCCTACAATGAGCAGTTCTTC CASSLTVGQAYNEQFF . . TRBJ2-1 TRBV7-6
TGCAGTGCTAGCTTACTCGAGGCCCAGTACTTC CSASLLEAQYF . . TRBJ2-5 TRBV20-1
TGTGCCAGCAGCCTCGCGGGAGGGAGAACAGATACGCAGTATTTT CASSLAGGRTDTQYF TRBD2 . TRBJ2-3 TRBV2
TGTGCCACCCTGACCGCCTCTGGGGCCAACGTCCTGACTTTC CATLTASGANVLTF . . TRBJ2-6 TRBV6-5
TGTGCCAGCAGCTTACTTGGCAGGGAGACCCAGTACTTC CASSLLGRETQYF . . TRBJ2-5 TRBV7-2
TGTGCCAGCAGCTCCGGGACTAGCGGTTGGTTAGCCAAAAACATTCAGTACTTC CASSSGTSGWLAKNIQYF TRBD2 . TRBJ2-4 TRBV7-2
TGTGCCAGCAGCGTAGCAGTCTCTGGGGCCAACGTCCTGACTTTC CASSVAVSGANVLTF . . TRBJ2-6 TRBV9
TGTGCCAGCAGCTTGGCCCGGGACGGCTACACCTTC CASSLARDGYTF . . TRBJ1-2 TRBV5-4
TGCAGCGTAGGCGTAGGGACTAGCGGGAGGCATGAGCAGTTCTTC CSVGVGTSGRHEQFF TRBD2 . TRBJ2-1 TRBV29-1
TGTGCCAGCAGCGCCCCATTCTCTGGAAACACCATATATTTT CASSAPFSGNTIYF . . TRBJ1-3 TRBV9
TGTGCCAGCAGTGTTTTCCACTACGAGCAGTACTTC CASSVFHYEQYF . . TRBJ2-7 TRBV2
TGTGCCCAAGGACAGGGGGCGACTGAAGCTTTCTTT CAQGQGATEAFF TRBD1 . TRBJ1-1 TRBV30
TGTGCCAGTAGTTTGGGGTATGGCTACACCTTC CASSLGYGYTF . few TRBJ1-2 TRBV19
TGTGCCTGGAACCCGGGGGGCTACGAGCAGTACTTC CAWNPGGYEQYF TRBD2 . TRBJ2-7 TRBV30
TGTGCCAGCAGACCCCCAGGGCCTTCGGGAAACACCATATATTTT CASRPPGPSGNTIYF . . TRBJ1-3 TRBV6-5
TGTGCCTGGAGCGGGGCGGGAGGGAGCAGAGATACGCAGTATTTT CAWSGAGGSRDTQYF TRBD2 . TRBJ2-3 TRBV30
TGTGCCAGCAGTCCTCTGACAGTCTCCAACACCGGGGAGCTGTTTTTT CASSPLTVSNTGELFF . few TRBJ2-2 TRBV28
TGTGCCAGCAGCTTTCAGCACCGGGACAATGAGCAGTTCTTC CASSFQHRDNEQFF . once TRBJ2-1 TRBV7-2
TGTGCCAGCAGTGCCGGGGAGGCCCTCTACAATGAGCAGTTCTTC CASSAGEALYNEQFF . . TRBJ2-1 TRBV2
TGTGCCAGCAGTTTGGACAGCTCTGGGGCCAACGTCCTGACTTTC CASSLDSSGANVLTF . once TRBJ2-6 TRBV28
TGTGCCAGCACCCGCCAACAGGGGGCGCTTGATGGCTACACCTTC CASTRQQGALDGYTF TRBD1 . TRBJ1-2 TRBV5-4
TGTGCCTGGAGTTCGGGCGGGGGCTCCTCTAACTATGGCTACACCTTC CAWSSGGGSSNYGYTF . . TRBJ1-2 TRBV30
TGTGCCAGCTCACCCACAGGGGCAAGCTCCTACGAGCAGTACTTC CASSPTGASSYEQYF TRBD1 . TRBJ2-7 TRBV18
TGTGCCAGCAGTCTACAGGGGGCTCGTGGCTACACCTTC CASSLQGARGYTF TRBD1 . TRBJ1-2 TRBV7-9
TGTGCCAGCAGCCCCGGATCCCGGCGGGACTACGAGCAGTACTTC CASSPGSRRDYEQYF . . TRBJ2-7 TRBV5-6
TGCGCCAGCAGCTTGGACGGCTCGAGTGGGAATGAGCAGTTCTTC CASSLDGSSGNEQFF . . TRBJ2-1 TRBV5-1
TGTGCCAGCAGCTTGGGAAGCGGGACCTACAATGAGCAGTTCTTC CASSLGSGTYNEQFF TRBD2 few TRBJ2-1 TRBV5-4
TGTGCCAGCAGCTTAGCCCTGACTAGCGGGATGGATACGCAGTATTTT CASSLALTSGMDTQYF TRBD2 . TRBJ2-3 TRBV7-2
TGCGCCAGCAGCCAAGAGGCGGGACTAGCGGGAGGGCCGGACACAACTGAGCAGTTCTTC CASSQEAGLAGGPDTTEQFF TRBD2 . TRBJ2-1 TRBV4-1
TGTGCCACCAGAGGGGACATGAGCTCCTACGAGCAGTACTTC CATRGDMSSYEQYF . . TRBJ2-7 TRBV15
TGTGCCAGCAGCCTTCGGACTAGCGGGAGTAACGAGCAGTACTTC CASSLRTSGSNEQYF TRBD2 . TRBJ2-7 TRBV5-6
TGTGCCAGCTCATTAAATGAGGGGGGGAATCAGCCCCAGCATTTT CASSLNEGGNQPQHF . . TRBJ1-5 TRBV18
TGCAGCGTTGAAAAAGGGGTGGCGACCCAGTACTTC CSVEKGVATQYF . few TRBJ2-5 TRBV29-1
TGTGCCAGCAGTGAAATCCTGAACTATGGCTACACCTTC CASSEILNYGYTF . . TRBJ1-2 TRBV25-1
TGTGCCAGCCGTTCACTGGGCCGCTGGATTCAGTACTTC CASRSLGRWIQYF . . TRBJ2-4 TRBV27
TGCGCCAGCAGCCAAGAGGAGGGGGGGGCTGGAAAGCCCCAGCATTTT CASSQEEGGAGKPQHF . once TRBJ1-5 TRBV4-1
TGTGCCAGCAGTACCACAGGGGTCGGGTTCACTGAAGCTTTCTTT CASSTTGVGFTEAFF TRBD1 . TRBJ1-1 TRBV28
TGTGCCAGTACTCACACCCCGGGATATCCCTTAGAGCTGTTTTTT CASTHTPGYPLELFF . . TRBJ2-2 TRBV19
TGTGCCAGCAGCTTGACTAGCGGCCAAGAGACCCAGTACTTC CASSLTSGQETQYF TRBD2 . TRBJ2-5 TRBV7-2
TGCAGTGGAGCAGGGGACAATGAGCAGTTCTTC CSGAGDNEQFF . few TRBJ2-1 TRBV20-1
TGTGCCAGCAGTGAATCAGGTGATAACTATGGCTACACCTTC CASSESGDNYGYTF . few TRBJ1-2 TRBV2
TGTGCCAGCAGCCCGCCGGACTACGAGCAGTACTTC CASSPPDYEQYF . . TRBJ2-7 TRBV7-2
TGTGCCAGCATGGGGACAGGACGACAAGAGACCCAGTACTTC CASMGTGRQETQYF TRBD1 . TRBJ2-5 TRBV25-1
TGTGCCAGCTCTGGTCCTAGCACAGATACGCAGTATTTT CASSGPSTDTQYF . . TRBJ2-3 TRBV18